These 13 T cell receptor beta chains originate from one sample sequenced in a study of identical twins' blood T cells. TCRdb re-called the 5' RACE reads with MiXCR, one entry per CDR3 protein. The data hold a few hundred thousand distinct CDR3 sequences, with roughly 31% observed a single time. The sample was PBMCs. These receptors were obtained from a woman aged 18-49 years in good health.

This clonotype was detected a few times. The J gene is TRBJ2-1, the V gene TRBV20-1; the match to TRBD2 covers 10 bases. The germline V gene has CDR1 DFQATT and CDR2 SNEGSKA (reference sequence). This CDR3 is 16 amino acids long. The V and J ends lost 0 bases and 5 bases, in that order; junction bases with no gene match: 7. The CDR3 loop reads CSARDPSGRDHNEQFF. For the CDR3, the DNA is TGCAGTGCTAGAGATCCTAGCGGGAGAGACCACAATGAGCAGTTCTTC.

The DNA of the CDR3 is TGTGCCATCAGTGGAGGGGCAACTGAAGCTTTCTTT. It translates to CAISGGATEAFF. The chain carries TRBV10-3 and TRBJ1-1; D is possibly TRBD1 (5 bases). The CDR3 has 12 residues. Trimming left V 4 bases short and J 5 bases short, with 8 bases between. CDR1 and CDR2 from the germline V gene are ENHRY and SYGVKD.

This clonotype was counted only a few times. The chain combines TRBV3-1 with TRBJ1-1; D uncertain. V was cut by 7 bases and J by 1 base, with 16 bases left in between. Germline CDR1 reads LGHDT; CDR2 reads YNNKEL (reference sequence). The CDR3 is 15 amino acids. This CDR3 reads CASTPRSQKNTEAFF. The DNA for the CDR3 is TGTGCCAGCACCCCAAGGTCACAGAAGAACACTGAAGCTTTCTTT.

The chain combines TRBV10-3 with TRBJ1-3; 7 bases line up with TRBD1. In germline, CDR1 is ENHRY, CDR2 SYGVKD. Trimming removed 8 bases from V and 2 bases from J; junction bases left unmatched: 6. CDR3 size: 14 residues. Written as DNA, the CDR3 is TGTGCCATCTCCGGGCAGGGGGCTGGAAACACCATATATTTT. It is translated as CAISGQGAGNTIYF.

There are many counts of this clonotype. The chain links TRBV20-1 to TRBJ2-5; D remains ambiguous. The CDR3 totals 13 residues. Germline CDR1 reads DFQATT; CDR2 reads SNEGSKA (reference sequence). Deletions cut 6 bases from V and 1 base from J, with 12 bases between. The DNA of the CDR3 is TGCAGTGCCCTCCAGCAGACCCAAGAGACCCAGTACTTC. Protein product: CSALQQTQETQYF.

This clonotype was counted a few times. The chain joins TRBV7-9 to TRBJ1-2; 10 bases fit TRBD1. Trimming cost V 5 bases and J 9 bases; bases outside gene matches: 9. The CDR3 is 14 residues long. Germline-derived CDR1 and CDR2 are SEHNR and FQNEAQ (reference sequence). CDR3 in amino acids: CASSRTGGIWSYTF. The CDR3 nucleotides read TGTGCCAGCAGCCGGACAGGGGGGATCTGGAGCTACACCTTC.

This chain links TRBV5-8 with TRBJ1-2, with D possibly matching TRBD1 (5 bases). This CDR3 region has 13 residues. Germline V gene sequence: CDR1 SGHTS, CDR2 YDEGEE. V lost 0 bases to trimming and J lost 6 bases, with 9 bases between them. This CDR3 reads CASSLVPGNGYTF. CDR3 DNA: TGTGCCAGCAGCTTGGTACCAGGGAATGGCTACACCTTC.

The sample holds one count of this clonotype. One base away lies a much larger clone, so this may be a sequencing read error. The rearrangement links TRBV20-1 to TRBJ1-3; no reliable D call. The CDR3 spans 15 residues. Germline V lookup: CDR1 DFQATT, CDR2 SNEGSKA (reference sequence). CDR3 DNA sequence: TGCAGTGCTAGAGGGGCCAGCGGCTCTGGATACACCATATATTTT. Translating gives CSARGASGSGYTIYF.

This clonotype showed up just a few times. The chain combines TRBV7-2 with TRBJ1-4; the D gene is possibly TRBD1 (5 bases). Trimming pared 5 bases from V and 4 bases from J, leaving 8 bases between. Per germline, CDR1 SGHTA and CDR2 FQGNSA. The CDR3 runs to 13 residues. The CDR3 loop reads CASSHRLNEKLFF. DNA for the CDR3: TGTGCCAGCAGCCACAGGCTTAATGAAAAACTGTTTTTT.

V usage is TRBV3-1 and J usage is TRBJ1-4, with TRBD1 as a possible D gene (6 bases). The CDR3 runs to 13 residues. Looked up from germline, CDR1 is LGHDT and CDR2 is YNNKEL (reference sequence). Trimming stripped 7 bases from V and 8 bases from J, with 14 bases between. The CDR3 region is CASNRQGTEKLFF. Written as DNA, the CDR3 is TGTGCCAGCAATCGGCAGGGGACGGAAAAACTGTTTTTT.

This clonotype was observed many times. The J gene is TRBJ1-3, the V gene TRBV6-5, with 8 bases identical to TRBD1. Trimming cost V 0 bases and J 2 bases; bases outside gene matches: 3. The germline V gene encodes CDR1 MNHEY and CDR2 SVGAGI. The CDR3 spans 16 residues. CDR3 sequence (DNA): TGTGCCAGCAGTTACTCAGGACAGGGAGCTGGAAACACCATATATTTT. This gives the protein CASSYSGQGAGNTIYF.

The table lists this clonotype with a few counts. The V gene is TRBV12-5, the J gene TRBJ1-4; D perhaps matches TRBD1 (5 bases). There are 17 residues in the CDR3. Trimming stripped 2 bases from V and 5 bases from J, with 18 bases between. In germline, CDR1 is LGHNT, CDR2 FRNRAP. The chain's CDR3 is CASGLRSVGTANEKLFF. DNA of the CDR3: TGTGCTAGTGGTTTGAGGTCGGTCGGGACGGCGAATGAAAAACTGTTTTTT. Supplemented by reference TRBV12-5 and TRBJ1-4, the full variable domain reads DARVTQTPRHKVTEMGQEVTMRCQPILGHNTVFWYRQTMMQGLELLAYFRNRAPLDDSGMPKDRFSAEMPDATLATLKIQPSEPRDSAVYFCASGLRSVGTANEKLFFGSGTQLSVL.

The rearrangement uses TRBV4-1 and TRBJ2-7; tentatively, D is TRBD1 or TRBD2 (5 bases each). Germline CDR1 is MGHRA and CDR2 is YSYEKL. Trimming shortened V by 1 base and J by 3 bases, and 10 bases separated the two germline ends. The CDR3 has 14 residues. The DNA of the CDR3 is TGCGCCAGCAGCCAAGCGGGACGGCGCTACGAGCAGTACTTC. Amino acid sequence: CASSQAGRRYEQYF.